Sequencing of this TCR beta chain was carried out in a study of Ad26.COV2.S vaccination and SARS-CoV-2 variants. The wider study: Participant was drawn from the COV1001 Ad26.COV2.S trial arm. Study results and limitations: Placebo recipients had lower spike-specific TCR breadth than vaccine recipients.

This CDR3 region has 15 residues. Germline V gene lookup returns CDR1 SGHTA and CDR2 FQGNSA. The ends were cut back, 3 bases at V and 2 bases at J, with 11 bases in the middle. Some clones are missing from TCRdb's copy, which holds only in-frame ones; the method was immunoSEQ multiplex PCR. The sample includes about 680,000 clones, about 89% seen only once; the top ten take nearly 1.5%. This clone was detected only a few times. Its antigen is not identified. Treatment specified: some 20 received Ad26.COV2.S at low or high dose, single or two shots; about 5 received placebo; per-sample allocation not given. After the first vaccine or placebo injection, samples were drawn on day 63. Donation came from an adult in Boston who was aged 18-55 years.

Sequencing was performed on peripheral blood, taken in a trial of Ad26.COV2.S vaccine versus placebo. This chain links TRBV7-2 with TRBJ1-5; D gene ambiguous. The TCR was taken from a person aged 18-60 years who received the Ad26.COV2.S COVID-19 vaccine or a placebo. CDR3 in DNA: TGTGCCAGCAGCTTGGCGGGGTGGGGCAATCAGCCCCAGCATTTT. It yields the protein CASSLAGWGNQPQHF.